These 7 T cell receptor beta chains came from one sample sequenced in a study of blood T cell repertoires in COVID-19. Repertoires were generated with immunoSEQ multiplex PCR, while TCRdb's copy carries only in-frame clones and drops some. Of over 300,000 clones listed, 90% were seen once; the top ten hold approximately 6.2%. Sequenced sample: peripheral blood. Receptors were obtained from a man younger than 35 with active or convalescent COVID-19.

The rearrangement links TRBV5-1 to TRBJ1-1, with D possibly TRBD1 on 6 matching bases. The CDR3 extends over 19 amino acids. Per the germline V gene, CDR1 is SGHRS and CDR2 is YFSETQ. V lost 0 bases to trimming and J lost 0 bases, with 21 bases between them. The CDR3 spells CASSLAGQGIHFVNTEAFF. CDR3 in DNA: TGCGCCAGCAGCTTGGCCGGGCAGGGGATTCATTTTGTGAACACTGAAGCTTTCTTT.

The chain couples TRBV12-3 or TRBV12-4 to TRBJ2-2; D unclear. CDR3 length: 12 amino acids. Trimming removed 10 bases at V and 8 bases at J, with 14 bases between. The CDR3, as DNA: TGTGCCACCGGCAAGGCGGCTGGGGAGCTGTTTTTT. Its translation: CATGKAAGELFF.

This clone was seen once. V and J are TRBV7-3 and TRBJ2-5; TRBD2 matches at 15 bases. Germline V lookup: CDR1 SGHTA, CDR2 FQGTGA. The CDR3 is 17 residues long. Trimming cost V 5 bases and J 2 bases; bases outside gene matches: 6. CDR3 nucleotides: TGTGCCAGCAGCGGAGGACTAGCGGGGGGGATTCAAGAGACCCAGTACTTC. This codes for CASSGGLAGGIQETQYF.

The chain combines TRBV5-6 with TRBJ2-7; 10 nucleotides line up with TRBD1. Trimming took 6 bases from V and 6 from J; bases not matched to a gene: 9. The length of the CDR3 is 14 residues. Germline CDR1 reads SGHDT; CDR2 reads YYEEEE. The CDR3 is CASNVGQGVAEQYF. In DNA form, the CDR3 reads TGTGCCAGCAATGTCGGACAGGGGGTCGCCGAGCAGTACTTC.

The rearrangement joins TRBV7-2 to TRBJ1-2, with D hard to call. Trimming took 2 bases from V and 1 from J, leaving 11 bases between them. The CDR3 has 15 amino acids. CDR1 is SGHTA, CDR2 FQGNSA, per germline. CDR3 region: CASSLFGKNNYGYTF. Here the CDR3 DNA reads TGTGCCAGCAGCTTATTCGGGAAGAATAACTATGGCTACACCTTC.

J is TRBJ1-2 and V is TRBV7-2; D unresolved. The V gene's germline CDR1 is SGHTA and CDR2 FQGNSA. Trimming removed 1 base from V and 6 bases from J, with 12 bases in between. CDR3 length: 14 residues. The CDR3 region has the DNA TGTGCCAGCAGCTTAGACGGTTTAATCGATGGCTACACCTTC. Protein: CASSLDGLIDGYTF.

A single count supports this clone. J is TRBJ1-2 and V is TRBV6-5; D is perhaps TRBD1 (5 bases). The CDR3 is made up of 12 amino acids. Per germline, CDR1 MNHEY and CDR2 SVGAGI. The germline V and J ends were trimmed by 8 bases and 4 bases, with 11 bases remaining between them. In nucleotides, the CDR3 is TGTGCCAGCCGGGGGTCTCCCTATGGCTACACCTTC. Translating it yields CASRGSPYGYTF.